The next 32 T cell receptor beta chains were all read from a single sample in a study of cytomegalovirus exposure and HLA in healthy donors. The study ran its PCR with 60 Vbeta and 13 Jbeta primers. Data came from immunoSEQ multiplex PCR; TCRdb stores just in-frame clones and leaves some out. This table holds some 120,000 clones, 55% to 75% found once. Sequenced sample: PBMCs. The receptors stem from a woman in her 40s in good health and CMV-seropositive.

The chain combines TRBV4-2 with TRBJ2-1; tentatively, D is TRBD1 (6 bases). CDR3 length: 14 residues. Germline CDR1 and CDR2: LGHNA and YNFKEQ. Trimming shortened V by 1 base and J by 8 bases, and 12 bases separated the two germline ends. CDR3 residues: CASSQAGTIHEQFF. The CDR3, as DNA: TGTGCCAGCAGCCAAGCAGGGACAATCCATGAGCAGTTCTTC.

This chain uses TRBV7-9 with TRBJ1-4; no definite D call. CDR1 is SEHNR, CDR2 FQNEAQ, per germline (reference sequence). The V end lost 5 bases, the J end lost 8 bases, and 15 bases lay between the germline ends. This CDR3 has 14 amino acids. The CDR3 here is CASSLDMAEEKLFF. The CDR3 DNA reads as TGTGCCAGCAGCCTCGACATGGCTGAAGAAAAACTGTTTTTT. The whole variable domain, filled in from reference TRBV7-9 and TRBJ1-4, reads DTGVSQNPRHKITKRGQNVTFRCDPISEHNRLYWYRQTLGQGPEFLTYFQNEAQLEKSRLLSDRFSAERPKGSFSTLEIQRTEQGDSAMYLCASSLDMAEEKLFFGSGTQLSVL.

This chain joins TRBV7-7 and TRBJ2-3, with 8 bases fitting TRBD2. V shed 5 bases and J 2 bases; nucleotides not matched to a gene: 6. This CDR3 has 15 residues. The germline V gene has CDR1 SSHAT and CDR2 FNYEAQ (reference sequence). For the CDR3, the DNA is TGTGCCAGCAGCCCGTGGACTAGCAACACAGATACGCAGTATTTT. This gives the protein CASSPWTSNTDTQYF.

This clone came up once. The chain combines TRBV7-6 with TRBJ2-3; no firm D call. The CDR3 covers 13 residues. V was pared by 0 bases and J by 2 bases, with 3 bases between. The germline V gene encodes CDR1 SGHVS and CDR2 FNYEAQ. The CDR3 loop reads CASSLALTDTQYF. For the CDR3, the DNA is TGTGCCAGCAGCTTAGCCCTCACAGATACGCAGTATTTT.

This clone was seen only a few times. V is TRBV27 and J is TRBJ1-2, with D possibly TRBD1 on 6 matching bases. The V end was cut by 5 bases, the J end by 0 bases, with 16 bases between. This CDR3 region has 16 residues. The germline CDR1 and CDR2 sequences are MNHEY and SMNVEV (reference sequence). The CDR3 region is CASSASGHQANYGYTF. CDR3 in DNA: TGTGCCAGCAGTGCGTCGGGACACCAAGCTAACTATGGCTACACCTTC.

V and J are TRBV29-1 and TRBJ2-7; 7 nucleotides line up with TRBD1. After removal of 6 bases from V and 0 bases from J, the junction contained 11 bases not matched to a gene. Per germline, CDR1 SQVTM and CDR2 ANQGSEA. The CDR3 contains 15 residues. CDR3 protein: CSVGEAGTVSYEQYF. Written as DNA, the CDR3 is TGCAGCGTGGGCGAAGCCGGGACAGTCTCCTACGAGCAGTACTTC.

This chain joins TRBV7-2 and TRBJ2-7; the match to TRBD1 covers 12 bases. This CDR3 is built from 15 residues. V lost 5 bases to trimming and J lost 3 bases; unmatched junction nucleotides: 5. Germline lookup yields CDR1 SGHTA and CDR2 FQGNSA. The CDR3 reads CASSTGTGGLYEQYF. The CDR3 nucleotides are TGTGCCAGCAGCACCGGGACAGGGGGCCTCTACGAGCAGTACTTC.

The chain is built from TRBV2 and TRBJ2-1; D is unresolved. Deletions cut 6 bases from V and 3 bases from J, with 21 bases between. The germline gives CDR1 SNHLY, CDR2 FYNNEI. The CDR3 has 17 amino acids. The CDR3 sequence is CASRIPPRRRVYNEQFF. For the CDR3, the DNA is TGTGCCAGCAGGATCCCCCCTCGGCGACGGGTCTACAATGAGCAGTTCTTC.

This clone showed up just once. One end of the junction varies from germline; a read error may be responsible. The chain links TRBV7-9 to TRBJ2-3; a weak D match, TRBD2 (6 bases). Looked up from germline, CDR1 is SEHNR and CDR2 is FQNEAQ (reference sequence). This CDR3 region has 16 residues. The chain's CDR3 is CSSSPTGDTSTDTQYF. In DNA, the CDR3 is TGTTCCAGCAGCCCAACGGGGGATACTAGCACAGATACGCAGTATTTT.

J is TRBJ1-1 and V is TRBV28; D possibly corresponds to TRBD1 (6 bases). The CDR3 runs to 15 residues. Germline-derived CDR1 and CDR2 are MDHEN and SYDVKM. Trimming left V 1 base short and J 5 bases short, with 14 bases between. The CDR3 nucleotides read TGTGCCAGCAGTTTATCGTTTACTGGACAGACTGAAGCTTTCTTT. Its translation is CASSLSFTGQTEAFF.

V usage is TRBV18 and J usage is TRBJ2-6, with D maybe TRBD1 (6 bases). V dropped 8 bases and J dropped 2 bases, with 13 bases sitting between them. This CDR3 region has 15 residues. CDR1 is KGHSH and CDR2 is LQKENI in the germline V gene. The DNA of the CDR3 is TGTGCCAGCCGCACACCAGGGGCTGGGGCCAACGTCCTGACTTTC. This gives the protein CASRTPGAGANVLTF.

This chain joins TRBV4-1 and TRBJ2-7; TRBD2 matches 15 bases. There are 18 residues in the CDR3. Trimming took 5 bases from V and 2 from J; bases not matched to a gene: 10. CDR1 and CDR2 (germline): MGHRA, YSYEKL. The CDR3 region is CASSKGLAGGVLPYEQYF. In DNA form, the CDR3 reads TGCGCCAGCAGCAAGGGACTAGCGGGAGGCGTACTACCCTACGAGCAGTACTTC.

Only a few counts were recorded for this clone. J is TRBJ2-3 and V is TRBV29-1; 7 bases fit TRBD2. The CDR3 sequence is 13 residues long. The germline CDR1 and CDR2 sequences are SQVTM and ANQGSEA. Losses at the gene ends were 4 bases for V and 0 bases for J; bases not matched to a gene: 1. The CDR3 DNA reads as TGCAGCGTTGGCGGGAGAAGCACAGATACGCAGTATTTT. It translates to CSVGGRSTDTQYF.

This clone turned up a few times. V is TRBV9 and J is TRBJ2-7; TRBD2 agrees at 10 bases. Germline values: CDR1 SGDLS, CDR2 YYNGEE. This CDR3 is 16 amino acids long. The J segment lost 2 bases and the V segment lost 1 base, leaving 6 bases of the junction unmatched. Here the CDR3 DNA reads TGTGCCAGCAGCGTATCGGCTAGCGGGAGCCCCTACGAGCAGTACTTC. Translation gives CASSVSASGSPYEQYF.

A few counts support this clone. V gene TRBV7-2 combines with J gene TRBJ1-5, with a weak D call TRBD1 (5 bases). CDR1 is SGHTA, CDR2 FQGNSA, per germline. V dropped 1 base and J dropped 11 bases, with 12 bases sitting between them. CDR3 length: 13 residues. Written as DNA, the CDR3 is TGTGCCAGCAGCTTAGAAGGGGTCCAGTCCCAGCATTTT. Its protein is CASSLEGVQSQHF.

This clone was seen a handful of times. The CDR3 DNA follows: TGTGCCAGCAGTCCTCGGGTTTATAGCAATCAGCCCCAGCATTTT. Protein product: CASSPRVYSNQPQHF. The J gene is TRBJ1-5, the V gene TRBV28, with D unresolved. From germline, CDR1 is MDHEN and CDR2 SYDVKM. The CDR3 is 15 amino acids. The V and J ends lost 5 bases and 0 bases respectively, with 11 bases between them.

The chain links TRBV4-1 to TRBJ2-5, with a weak D call TRBD2 (5 bases). Judging by the DNA end, TRBJ2-7 fits better; the J call may be wrong. Germline V gene sequence: CDR1 MGHRA, CDR2 YSYEKL. The CDR3 sequence is 18 residues long. This CDR3 is CASSQDVPIGEPSYEQYF. CDR3 nucleotide sequence: TGCGCCAGCAGCCAAGATGTTCCCATCGGGGAACCCTCCTACGAGCAGTACTTC.

This chain uses TRBV7-8 with TRBJ1-2; weak D call: TRBD1 (6 bases). Germline CDR1 and CDR2: SGHVS and FQNEAQ. V lost 1 base and J lost 6, with 15 bases in between. The CDR3 sequence is 15 residues long. The CDR3 here is CASSLVWAGGDGYTF. CDR3 DNA: TGTGCCAGCAGCTTAGTCTGGGCTGGGGGCGATGGCTACACCTTC.

V and J are TRBV11-2 and TRBJ1-2; a weak D match, TRBD1 (6 bases). The V gene lost 4 bases and the J gene lost 7 bases, with 16 bases spanning the gap. The CDR3 covers 14 residues. CDR1 and CDR2 from the germline V gene are SGHAT and FQNNGV. The CDR3: CASSSPDSRVGYTF. The DNA of the CDR3 is TGTGCCAGCAGCTCGCCGGACAGTCGGGTTGGCTACACCTTC.

CDR3 residues: CASIQGAGGPVNEQFF. The CDR3 DNA is TGTGCCAGCATCCAAGGGGCGGGAGGGCCGGTCAATGAGCAGTTCTTC. The rearrangement links TRBV7-8 to TRBJ2-1; TRBD2 matches 9 bases. V was pared by 7 bases and J by 6 bases, with 13 bases of the junction left unmatched. The CDR3 consists of 16 residues. Germline CDR1 SGHVS, CDR2 FQNEAQ.

The chain is built from TRBV5-8 and TRBJ2-5; TRBD2 aligns across 11 bases. The V segment lost 2 bases and the J segment 4 bases; nucleotides outside the gene matches: 7. Germline CDR1 reads SGHTS; CDR2 reads YDEGEE. The CDR3 has 16 residues. The CDR3 protein is CASSLLAGVLRETQYF. The CDR3 DNA follows: TGTGCCAGCAGCTTACTAGCGGGAGTTTTGAGAGAGACCCAGTACTTC.

V usage is TRBV11-2 and J usage is TRBJ2-1, with 12 bases aligning to TRBD2. Germline assignment: CDR1 SGHAT and CDR2 FQNNGV. The junction had 3 bases not matched to a gene; V was cut back by 5 bases and J by 7 bases. CDR3 size: 14 residues. CDR3 sequence reads: CASSGLAGFNEQFF. As DNA, the CDR3 is TGTGCCAGCAGCGGACTAGCGGGATTTAATGAGCAGTTCTTC.

The chain links TRBV6-1 to TRBJ2-5; 11 bases are shared with TRBD2. The CDR3 covers 18 residues. The J segment lost 1 base and the V segment lost 2 bases, leaving 9 bases of the junction unmatched. Germline lookup yields CDR1 MNHNS and CDR2 SASEGT. CDR3 DNA sequence: TGTGCCAGCAGTGAATGGACAGGGCTAGCGGGAGGCCAAGAGACCCAGTACTTC. Protein sequence: CASSEWTGLAGGQETQYF.

The V gene is TRBV5-4, the J gene TRBJ2-7, with D tentatively TRBD2 (6 bases). V lost 3 bases, J lost 7 bases, and 20 bases lay in between. This CDR3 is built from 15 residues. Germline V gene lookup returns CDR1 SGHNT and CDR2 YYREEE (reference sequence). CDR3: CASSSPRDSAKEQYF. CDR3 sequence (DNA): TGTGCCAGCAGCTCGCCCCGGGACTCCGCGAAGGAGCAGTACTTC. The complete variable domain, with remaining parts taken from reference TRBV5-4 and TRBJ2-7, reads ETGVTQSPTHLIKTRGQQVTLRCSSQSGHNTVSWYQQALGQGPQFIFQYYREEENGRGNFPPRFSGLQFPNYSSELNVNALELDDSALYLCASSSPRDSAKEQYFGPGTRLTVT.

The chain employs TRBV28 and TRBJ2-6; 7 bases are a match to TRBD1. Per the germline V gene, CDR1 is MDHEN and CDR2 is SYDVKM. This CDR3 region has 15 residues. V lost 5 bases, J lost 2 bases, and 3 bases stayed unmatched. The CDR3 sequence is CASSRRGPGANVLTF. CDR3 coding DNA: TGTGCCAGCAGTCGAAGGGGGCCTGGGGCCAACGTCCTGACTTTC.

The CDR3 sequence: CASSVSIQETQYF. The CDR3 nucleotides read TGTGCCAGCAGCGTATCAATTCAAGAGACCCAGTACTTC. The chain employs TRBV9 and TRBJ2-5; D not resolved. There are 13 residues in the CDR3. The V end was cut by 1 base, the J end by 2 bases, with 6 bases between. Germline CDR1 is SGDLS and CDR2 is YYNGEE. The variable domain in full, with the rest retrieved from reference TRBV9 and TRBJ2-5, is DSGVTQTPKHLITATGQRVTLRCSPRSGDLSVYWYQQSLDQGLQFLIQYYNGEERAKGNILERFSAQQFPDLHSELNLSSLELGDSALYFCASSVSIQETQYFGPGTRLLVL.

J is TRBJ1-3 and V is TRBV5-1, with D possibly being TRBD1 (5 bases). The CDR3 is 17 amino acids. In germline, CDR1 is SGHRS, CDR2 YFSETQ. V was cut by 4 bases and J by 1 base, with 18 bases left in between. This CDR3 is CASSPRPGLRSGNTIYF. Written as DNA, the CDR3 is TGCGCCAGCAGCCCCAGGCCAGGGCTAAGGTCTGGAAACACCATATATTTT.

The chain is built from TRBV2 and TRBJ2-1; no clear D. The CDR3 is made up of 12 amino acids. Germline assignment: CDR1 SNHLY and CDR2 FYNNEI. The V end was cut by 4 bases, the J end by 8 bases, with 9 bases between. CDR3 bases: TGTGCCAGCAGTGTGTCGACTGATGAGCAGTTCTTC. As protein: CASSVSTDEQFF.

This clone was observed once. As DNA, the CDR3 is TGTGCCAGCAGCGTCCAGGGTGGGAACACCGGGGAGCTGTTTTTT. Protein product: CASSVQGGNTGELFF. The rearrangement uses TRBV7-2 and TRBJ2-2; D possibly corresponds to TRBD1 (5 bases). Germline CDR1 and CDR2: SGHTA and FQGNSA. The V end was cut by 5 bases, the J end by 1 base, with 11 bases between. The CDR3 extends over 15 amino acids.

This clone has only a few counts. The genes are TRBV5-4 and TRBJ2-1; TRBD2 matches at 11 bases. J gave up 3 bases and V 0 bases, and 14 bases lay outside the gene matches. This CDR3 contains 20 residues. The germline V gene has CDR1 SGHNT and CDR2 YYREEE (reference sequence). Here the CDR3 reads CASSLGTLAGGTGNYNEQFF. CDR3 DNA: TGTGCCAGCAGCTTGGGGACTCTAGCGGGAGGCACGGGCAACTACAATGAGCAGTTCTTC.

The rearrangement uses TRBV15 and TRBJ2-7, with 8 bases fitting TRBD1. Germline CDR1 LNHNV, CDR2 YYDKDF (reference sequence). The CDR3 has 17 amino acids. J was trimmed by 0 bases and V by 0 bases; bases with no gene match: 7. In DNA form, the CDR3 reads TGTGCCACCAGCAGAGATGGTGGGACAGGTCTCTCCTACGAGCAGTACTTC. Its protein product is CATSRDGGTGLSYEQYF.

V is TRBV7-2 and J is TRBJ2-7; TRBD2 matches 8 bases. This CDR3 spans 12 amino acids. Germline CDR1 SGHTA, CDR2 FQGNSA. V lost 5 bases and J lost 9; bases outside the gene matches: 6. CDR3 sequence reads: CASSSPGGRQYF. In DNA form, the CDR3 reads TGTGCCAGCAGCAGCCCGGGGGGGCGGCAGTACTTC.